The 8 T cell receptor beta chains reported below all come from one sample, sequenced in a study of regulatory T cells in long-lasting Graves disease. Time point: persistent/refractory GD, antithyroid drugs over 5 years with positive TRAb. PBMCs provided the RNA from which the TCR library was made. Through Arm-PCR of CDR3 regions and iRepertoire HTBI primers, TCR beta libraries were built. One entry per CDR3 protein results from TCRdb running MiXCR on the multiplex PCR reads. Here the sample spans around 450,000 distinct CDR3 sequences, under 25% being singletons. This material consisted of peripheral blood mononuclear cells (PBMCs), taken when the disease was refractory, from a patient treated with antithyroid drugs. The receptors shown here come from a female donor with Graves disease.

This clonotype was recorded at least ten times. This chain joins TRBV28 and TRBJ2-5, with D perhaps given as TRBD1 or TRBD2 (5 bases each). Trimming took 6 bases from V and 1 from J, leaving 21 bases between them. This CDR3 comprises 17 residues. Germline V lookup: CDR1 MDHEN, CDR2 SYDVKM. CDR3 protein: CASSPLLEGWIQETQYF. DNA for the CDR3: TGTGCCAGCAGCCCCCTCCTTGAGGGGTGGATCCAAGAGACCCAGTACTTC.

The rearrangement links TRBV30 to TRBJ2-3, with a possible D match to TRBD2 (6 bases). V was clipped by 0 bases and J by 2 bases, with 12 bases between them. Germline values: CDR1 GTSNPN, CDR2 SVGIG (reference sequence). The CDR3 loop spans 15 amino acids. CDR3 in amino acids: CAWSVGGGPTDTQYF. CDR3 nucleotides: TGTGCCTGGAGTGTTGGGGGAGGCCCCACAGATACGCAGTATTTT.

In this sample, this clonotype turned up many times. J is TRBJ1-2 and V is TRBV28; TRBD1 agrees at 10 bases. Germline CDR1 reads MDHEN; CDR2 reads SYDVKM. V was clipped by 5 bases and J by 7 bases; unmatched bases: 7. This CDR3 comprises 14 residues. In nucleotides, the CDR3 is TGTGCCAGCAGTCCGGGGACAGGGGACGTTGGCTACACCTTC. This translates into CASSPGTGDVGYTF.

This clonotype was detected only a few times. The chain is built from TRBV9 and TRBJ2-5; TRBD1 agrees at 7 bases. Germline CDR1 is SGDLS and CDR2 is YYNGEE. V lost 3 bases, J lost 8 bases, and 10 bases stayed unmatched. This CDR3 region has 14 residues. For the CDR3, the DNA is TGTGCCAGCAGCGGGGGACAGACCCTAGATACCCAGTACTTC. This encodes CASSGGQTLDTQYF.

This clonotype was counted ten times or more. The chain couples TRBV9 to TRBJ1-3; tentative D call: TRBD1 (5 bases). The CDR3 sequence is 14 residues long. The V end lost 3 bases, the J end lost 0 bases, and 7 bases lay between the germline ends. Germline CDR1 reads SGDLS; CDR2 reads YYNGEE. The chain's CDR3 is CASSGGLSGNTIYF. The CDR3 region has the DNA TGTGCCAGCAGCGGGGGACTCTCTGGAAACACCATATATTTT.

The gene calls are TRBV28 and TRBJ1-2; the D is unclear. CDR1 and CDR2 from the germline V gene are MDHEN and SYDVKM. This CDR3 region has 15 residues. V gave up 0 bases and J gave up 0 bases, with 8 bases separating them. CDR3: CASSLWGKANYGYTF. The CDR3 DNA sequence: TGTGCCAGCAGTTTATGGGGTAAAGCTAACTATGGCTACACCTTC.

J is TRBJ1-2 and V is TRBV6-2 or TRBV6-3; D is undetermined. The CDR3 totals 12 residues. Germline V gives CDR1 MNHEY, CDR2 SVGEGT. The V end lost 2 bases, the J end lost 4 bases, and 5 bases lay between the germline ends. The CDR3 here is CASSYRTYGYTF. The DNA of the CDR3 is TGTGCCAGCAGTTACAGGACCTATGGCTACACCTTC.

This clonotype was counted at least ten times. V is TRBV19 and J is TRBJ2-7, with 10 bases fitting TRBD1. Germline-derived CDR1 and CDR2 are LNHDA and SQIVND (reference sequence). Trimming removed 4 bases from V and 5 bases from J; junction bases left unmatched: 5. CDR3 length: 14 amino acids. The CDR3 region is CASSNRDRGDEQYF. DNA of the CDR3: TGTGCCAGTAGTAACCGGGACAGGGGTGACGAGCAGTACTTC.